Shown below are 17 T cell receptor beta chains from a single sample sequenced in a study of human T cells and chemical hapten exposure. TCRdb recomputed calls from the RACE reads with MiXCR, one row per CDR3 protein. The sample contains some 330,000 distinct CDR3 sequences, approximately 5.8% of which appear only once. The time point here: pre-sensitization, week 0. The treatment denotes: therapeutic diphenylcyclopropenone sensitization with weekly scalp DPC. The source material was whole blood, sampled in connection with sensitization to the hapten diphenylcyclopropenone (DPC). The receptor source for this set is a woman aged 18-30 years with alopecia areata. Some clones in this sample may be carry-over from other donors' samples.

Only one count was recorded for this clonotype. This chain uses TRBV6-5 with TRBJ2-3, with 8 bases that match TRBD2. The junction had 8 bases not matched to a gene; V was cut back by 4 bases and J by 2 bases. In germline, CDR1 is MNHEY, CDR2 SVGAGI. This CDR3 region has 16 residues. For the CDR3, the DNA is TGTGCCAGCAGTTCGAGCGGGGGCTCATTCACAGATACGCAGTATTTT. Translated, it gives CASSSSGGSFTDTQYF.

J is TRBJ2-3 and V is TRBV6-5; no definite D call. V was trimmed by 6 bases and J by 6 bases, leaving 7 bases between them. Germline loops: CDR1 MNHEY, CDR2 SVGAGI. This CDR3 is 11 amino acids long. The CDR3 loop reads CASRRRDTQYF. In DNA form, the CDR3 reads TGTGCCAGCAGACGCAGGGATACGCAGTATTTT.

This clonotype has ten or more counts. This rearrangement joins TRBV4-3 to TRBJ1-2; the D gene is possibly TRBD1 (5 bases). CDR3 length equals 15 residues. V was shortened by 0 bases and J by 4 bases, with 12 bases between the two germline ends. Germline-derived CDR1 and CDR2 are LGHNA and YSLEER. The DNA of the CDR3 is TGCGCCAGCAGCCAAGAGGCAGGGTCCATCTATGGCTACACCTTC. Translated, it gives CASSQEAGSIYGYTF.

The sample holds many counts of this clonotype. The J gene is TRBJ1-1, the V gene TRBV6-5; no clear D gene. The CDR3 loop spans 15 amino acids. V lost 0 bases, J lost 1 base, and 9 bases lay in between. Germline V gene lookup returns CDR1 MNHEY and CDR2 SVGAGI. The CDR3 region has the DNA TGTGCCAGCAGTTACTCGGAGTCAGGGAACACTGAAGCTTTCTTT. Translation: CASSYSESGNTEAFF.

The CDR3 protein is CSAKGTHSTDTQYF. DNA of the CDR3: TGCAGTGCTAAGGGAACTCATAGCACAGATACGCAGTATTTT. This rearrangement joins TRBV20-1 to TRBJ2-3; D unclear. CDR1 is DFQATT, CDR2 SNEGSKA, per germline (reference sequence). The CDR3 contains 14 residues. The V and J ends lost 4 bases and 0 bases respectively, with 11 bases between them.

This clonotype was recorded at least ten times. This chain uses TRBV28 with TRBJ2-1; TRBD2 might be the D (6 bases). Per germline, CDR1 MDHEN and CDR2 SYDVKM. The CDR3 loop spans 15 amino acids. The V end was cut by 7 bases, the J end by 4 bases, with 17 bases between. CDR3 region: CASTRWGEQYNEQFF. The CDR3 DNA reads as TGTGCCAGCACTCGCTGGGGGGAGCAATACAATGAGCAGTTCTTC.

DNA for the CDR3: TGTGCCAGCAGTTACTCGAAGTGGCAGGAAGCCAAAAACATTCAGTACTTC. This codes for CASSYSKWQEAKNIQYF. This rearrangement joins TRBV6-2 or TRBV6-3 to TRBJ2-4, with D hard to call. With 0 bases removed from V and 0 bases from J, the gap between germline ends came to 12 bases. The CDR3 has 17 residues. Germline CDR1 and CDR2: MNHEY and SVGEGT.

The table lists this clonotype with many counts. The chain joins TRBV7-2 to TRBJ1-5; 8 bases are shared with TRBD1. Germline V gene lookup returns CDR1 SGHTA and CDR2 FQGNSA. This CDR3 is built from 14 residues. The J segment lost 2 bases and the V segment lost 3 bases, leaving 0 bases of the junction unmatched. CDR3 DNA sequence: TGTGCCAGCAGCTTGGACAGGGGCAATCAGCCCCAGCATTTT. Translated: CASSLDRGNQPQHF.

The rearrangement joins TRBV20-1 to TRBJ2-7; the D is unclear. The CDR3 spans 11 residues. The germline CDR1 and CDR2 sequences are DFQATT and SNEGSKA (reference sequence). Trimming removed 5 bases at V and 0 bases at J, with 5 bases between. CDR3 amino acids: CSADNSYEQYF. The CDR3 bases are TGCAGTGCTGACAACTCCTACGAGCAGTACTTC.

This chain connects TRBV9 to TRBJ1-1, with TRBD1 matching over 9 bases. This CDR3 is 14 amino acids long. J was trimmed by 4 bases and V by 5 bases; bases with no gene match: 6. In germline, CDR1 is SGDLS, CDR2 YYNGEE. The CDR3 DNA sequence: TGTGCCAGCAGGAGGGGGACAGGGATCACTGAAGCTTTCTTT. Protein sequence: CASRRGTGITEAFF.

This clonotype appeared many times. The chain recombines TRBV6-1 with TRBJ2-3, with 9 bases fitting TRBD1. The CDR3 length is 14 residues. The V gene end was trimmed by 10 bases and the J gene end by 1 base; junction bases not matched to a gene: 6. The germline V gene encodes CDR1 MNHNS and CDR2 SASEGT. The CDR3 nucleotides are TGTGCCACACAGGGGGCGGTTGGCACAGATACGCAGTATTTT. Protein sequence: CATQGAVGTDTQYF.

This clonotype was observed at least ten times. The V call is TRBV20-1, the J call TRBJ1-5; D unresolved. The ends were cut back, 5 bases at V and 5 bases at J, with 16 bases in the middle. CDR1 is DFQATT and CDR2 is SNEGSKA in the germline V gene (reference sequence). This CDR3 has 14 residues. This CDR3 is CSAHPGVFYQPQHF. In DNA, the CDR3 is TGCAGTGCTCATCCCGGGGTATTCTATCAGCCCCAGCATTTT.

Details on this clonotype: At one boundary the junction diverges from the germline segment, which might be a read error. The chain uses TRBV18 and TRBJ2-7; 8 positions agree with TRBD2. Germline V CDR1 and CDR2: KGHSH, LQKENI. The CDR3 totals 14 residues. CDR3 region: CASPPIAGTYEQYF. The CDR3 DNA reads TGTGCCAGCCCACCGATAGCGGGGACCTACGAGCAGTACTTC.

This clonotype came up many times. This chain connects TRBV28 to TRBJ2-6; TRBD1 matches 10 bases. Germline V CDR1 and CDR2: MDHEN, SYDVKM. The ends lost 6 bases at V and 4 bases at J; junction bases unmatched: 9. The CDR3 sequence is 17 residues long. The DNA for the CDR3 is TGTGCCAGCAGAAACCCTGACAGGGGGCGAGGGGCCAACGTCCTGACTTTC. Translating it yields CASRNPDRGRGANVLTF.

This clonotype was picked up a small number of times. This chain joins TRBV6-6 and TRBJ1-1, with 7 bases fitting TRBD1. Germline V CDR1 and CDR2: MNHNY, SVGAGI (reference sequence). The CDR3 consists of 15 residues. J was trimmed by 4 bases and V by 5 bases; bases with no gene match: 10. The CDR3 here is CASSIRQGISTEAFF. The DNA for the CDR3 is TGTGCCAGCAGTATTCGACAGGGTATTAGCACTGAAGCTTTCTTT.

This clonotype was seen at least ten times. The chain links TRBV10-3 to TRBJ2-2; tentatively, D is TRBD2 (6 bases). Trimming removed 2 bases from V and 6 bases from J, with 7 bases in between. CDR3 length: 13 amino acids. Germline V gene data show CDR1 as ENHRY and CDR2 as SYGVKD. This CDR3 reads CAISETSSGELFF. The DNA of the CDR3 is TGTGCCATCAGTGAGACTAGCTCCGGGGAGCTGTTTTTT.

J is TRBJ1-2 and V is TRBV5-1; a weak D match, TRBD1 (6 bases). V dropped 0 bases and J dropped 7 bases, with 19 bases sitting between them. Germline CDR1 is SGHRS and CDR2 is YFSETQ. CDR3 length: 16 amino acids. The DNA for the CDR3 is TGCGCCAGCAGCTTGGAGCCAGGATCAAGGGGGGCTGGCTACACCTTC. Its translation is CASSLEPGSRGAGYTF.